The subject of this entry is one T cell receptor (beta chain). The antigen is not known. Profiling relied on immunoSEQ multiplex PCR, and the TCRdb table lists in-frame clones only, not all of them. This sample has 100,000 or so clones, with about 93% found just once. The sample is drawn from a study of siplizumab effects on memory and regulatory T cells. Whole-study findings and limits: Alloreactive sequences traceable to unstimulated CD4+ memory cells were significantly reduced by siplizumab. Apparently key alloresponse contributors, naive T cells also seemed more diverse than memory cells.

Sequences were obtained from CD4+ T cells sorted from blood. This TCR derives from a human donor in good health.

The DNA of the CDR3 is TGTGCCAGCAGCTTAGATGTCTTGGAAGTCTACACCGGGGAGCTGTTTTTT. Translation: CASSLDVLEVYTGELFF. The V call is TRBV7-2, the J call TRBJ2-2; D not resolved. The CDR3 is 17 residues long. Per the germline V gene, CDR1 is SGHTA and CDR2 is FQGNSA. V lost 1 base to trimming and J lost 3 bases, with 15 bases between them.